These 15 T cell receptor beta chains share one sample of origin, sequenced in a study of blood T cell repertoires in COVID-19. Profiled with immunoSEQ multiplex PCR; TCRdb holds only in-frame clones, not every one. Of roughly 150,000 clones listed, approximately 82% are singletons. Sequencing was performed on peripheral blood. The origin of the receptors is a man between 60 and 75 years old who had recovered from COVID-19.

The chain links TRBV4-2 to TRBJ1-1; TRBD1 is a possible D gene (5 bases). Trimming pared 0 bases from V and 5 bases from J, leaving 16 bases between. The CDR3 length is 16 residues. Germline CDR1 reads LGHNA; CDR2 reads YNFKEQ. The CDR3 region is CASSQDPKAGWTEAFF. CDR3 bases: TGTGCCAGCAGCCAAGATCCTAAAGCAGGGTGGACTGAAGCTTTCTTT.

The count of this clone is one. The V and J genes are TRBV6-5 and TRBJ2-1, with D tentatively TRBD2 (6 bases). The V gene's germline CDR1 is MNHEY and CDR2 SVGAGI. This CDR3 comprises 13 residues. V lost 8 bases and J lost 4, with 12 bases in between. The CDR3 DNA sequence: TGTGCCAGCGAAAGGGACTTATACAATGAGCAGTTCTTC. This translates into CASERDLYNEQFF.

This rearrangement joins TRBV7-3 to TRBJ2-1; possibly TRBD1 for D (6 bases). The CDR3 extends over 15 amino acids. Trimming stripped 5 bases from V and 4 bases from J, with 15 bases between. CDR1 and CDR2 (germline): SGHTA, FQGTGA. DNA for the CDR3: TGTGCCAGCAGCCCCCTCCAGGGGCCTTACAATGAGCAGTTCTTC. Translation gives CASSPLQGPYNEQFF.

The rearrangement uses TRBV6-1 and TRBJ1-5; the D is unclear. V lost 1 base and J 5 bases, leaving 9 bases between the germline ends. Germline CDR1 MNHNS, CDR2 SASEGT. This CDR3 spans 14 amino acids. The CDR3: CASSEEQNDQPQHF. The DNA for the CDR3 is TGTGCCAGCAGTGAAGAACAGAACGATCAGCCCCAGCATTTT.

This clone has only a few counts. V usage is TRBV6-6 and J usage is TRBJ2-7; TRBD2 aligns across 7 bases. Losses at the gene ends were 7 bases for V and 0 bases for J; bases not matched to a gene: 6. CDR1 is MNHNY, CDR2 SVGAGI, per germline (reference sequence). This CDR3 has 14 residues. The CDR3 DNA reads TGTGCCAGCACCCACGGGGGGAGCTCCTACGAGCAGTACTTC. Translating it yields CASTHGGSSYEQYF.

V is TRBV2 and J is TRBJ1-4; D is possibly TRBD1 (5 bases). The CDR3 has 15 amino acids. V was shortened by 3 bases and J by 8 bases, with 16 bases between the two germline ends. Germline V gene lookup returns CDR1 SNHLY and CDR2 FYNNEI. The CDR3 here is CASSESGGSHEKLFF. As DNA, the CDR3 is TGTGCCAGCAGTGAGTCGGGGGGGTCGCACGAAAAACTGTTTTTT.

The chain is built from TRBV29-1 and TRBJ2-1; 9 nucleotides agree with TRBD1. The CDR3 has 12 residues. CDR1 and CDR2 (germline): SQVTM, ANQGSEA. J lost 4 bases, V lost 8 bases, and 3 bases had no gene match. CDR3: CSFGQGYNEQFF. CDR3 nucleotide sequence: TGCAGCTTCGGACAGGGGTACAATGAGCAGTTCTTC.

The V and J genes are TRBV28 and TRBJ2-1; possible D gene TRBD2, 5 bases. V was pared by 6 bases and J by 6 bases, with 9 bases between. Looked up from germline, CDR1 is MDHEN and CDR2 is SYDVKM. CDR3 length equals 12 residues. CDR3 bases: TGTGCCAGCAGCCCGGCGGGCAATGAGCAGTTCTTC. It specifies CASSPAGNEQFF.

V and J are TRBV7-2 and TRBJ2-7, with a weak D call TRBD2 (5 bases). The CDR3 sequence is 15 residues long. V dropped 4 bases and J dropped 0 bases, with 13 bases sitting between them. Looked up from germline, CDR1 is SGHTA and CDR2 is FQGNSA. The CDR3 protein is CASSWASGSSYEQYF. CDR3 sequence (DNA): TGTGCCAGCAGCTGGGCGTCGGGAAGCTCCTACGAGCAGTACTTC.

The DNA of the CDR3 is TGTGCCAGCAGCCAACAAGGGGCCAATTCACCCCTCCACTTT. It is translated as CASSQQGANSPLHF. The chain has TRBV3-1 (or the pseudogene TRBV3-2) and TRBJ1-6; the D gene is possibly TRBD1 (5 bases). V lost 2 bases, J lost 7 bases, and 9 bases lay in between. This CDR3 comprises 14 residues. Per germline, CDR1 LGHDT and CDR2 YNNKEL (reference sequence).

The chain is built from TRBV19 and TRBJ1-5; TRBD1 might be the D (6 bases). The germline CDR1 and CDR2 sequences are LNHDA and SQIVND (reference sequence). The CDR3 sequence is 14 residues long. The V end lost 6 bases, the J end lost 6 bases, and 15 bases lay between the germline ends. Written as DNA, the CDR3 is TGTGCCAGTAGAGGGCAGGGGAGCTCTCAGCCCCAGCATTTT. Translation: CASRGQGSSQPQHF.

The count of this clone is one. For the CDR3, the DNA is TGTGCCAGCAGTCGACAGGGGGGAAATAACTATGGCTACACCTTC. It specifies CASSRQGGNNYGYTF. This chain uses TRBV28 with TRBJ1-2; 9 bases agree with TRBD1. The CDR3 contains 15 residues. The ends lost 5 bases at V and 1 base at J; junction bases unmatched: 5. In germline, CDR1 is MDHEN, CDR2 SYDVKM.

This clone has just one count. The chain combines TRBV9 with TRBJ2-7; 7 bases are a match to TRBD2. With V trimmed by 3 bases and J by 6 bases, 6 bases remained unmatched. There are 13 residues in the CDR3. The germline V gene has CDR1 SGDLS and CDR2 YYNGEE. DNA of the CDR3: TGTGCCAGCAGCGGTAGCGGGTTTGGCGAGCAGTACTTC. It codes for CASSGSGFGEQYF.

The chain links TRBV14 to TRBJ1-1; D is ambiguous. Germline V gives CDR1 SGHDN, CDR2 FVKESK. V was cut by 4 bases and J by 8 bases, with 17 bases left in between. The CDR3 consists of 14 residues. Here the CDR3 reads CASSLIQVANEAFF. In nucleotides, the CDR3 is TGTGCCAGCAGCCTCATCCAAGTAGCGAACGAAGCTTTCTTT.

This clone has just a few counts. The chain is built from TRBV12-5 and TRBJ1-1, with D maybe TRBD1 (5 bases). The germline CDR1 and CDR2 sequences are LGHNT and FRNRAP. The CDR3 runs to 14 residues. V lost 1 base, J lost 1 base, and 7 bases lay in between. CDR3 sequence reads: CASGLGQGNTEAFF. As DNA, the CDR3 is TGTGCTAGTGGTTTGGGGCAGGGGAACACTGAAGCTTTCTTT.